The 14 T cell receptor beta chains given below trace back to one sample, sequenced in a study of response to subunit inactivated influenza vaccine. TCRdb redid the calling of the RT-PCR reads with MiXCR, one entry per CDR3 protein. This table holds 650,000 or so distinct CDR3 sequences, around 15% found once. Source: PBMCs from blood, taken 14 to 15 days before vaccination. The receptors were gathered from a man in his fifties who received an inactivated influenza vaccine.

This clonotype was seen a few times. The chain joins TRBV23-1 to TRBJ2-7; no definite D call. TRBV23-1 is classed as an ORF, of uncertain function. V dropped 0 bases and J dropped 3 bases, with 6 bases sitting between them. The CDR3 length is 13 residues. The CDR3 region is CASSQSFCYEQYF. DNA of the CDR3: TGCGCCAGCAGTCAATCGTTCTGCTACGAGCAGTACTTC.

V gene TRBV12-3 or TRBV12-4 combines with J gene TRBJ2-3; 10 bases map to TRBD2. The CDR3 length is 16 residues. V gave up 6 bases and J gave up 2 bases; unmatched junction bases: 8. The CDR3 is CASSMRTSGSTDTQYF. DNA of the CDR3: TGTGCCAGCAGCATGAGGACTAGCGGTTCCACAGATACGCAGTATTTT.

The J gene is TRBJ2-7, the V gene TRBV20-1, with a tentative D call TRBD1 (6 bases). V lost 6 bases and J 3 bases, leaving 15 bases between the germline ends. The CDR3 is 13 amino acids. CDR1 DFQATT and CDR2 SNEGSKA come from the germline V gene (reference sequence). The CDR3 reads CSAGQGLNYEQYF. As DNA, the CDR3 is TGCAGTGCCGGGCAGGGGCTAAACTACGAGCAGTACTTC.

Ten or more counts support this clonotype. V is TRBV6-2 or TRBV6-3 and J is TRBJ2-1; TRBD2 matches at 10 bases. The V gene end was trimmed by 6 bases and the J gene end by 2 bases; junction bases not matched to a gene: 4. The CDR3 sequence is 15 residues long. The germline gives CDR1 MNHEY, CDR2 SVGEGT. CDR3 coding DNA: TGTGCCAGCAGCCAGGGACTAGCGCCCTACAATGAGCAGTTCTTC. It specifies CASSQGLAPYNEQFF.

The genes are TRBV4-3 and TRBJ2-5; D is unclear. Trimming pared 1 base from V and 5 bases from J, leaving 8 bases between. The germline V gene has CDR1 LGHNA and CDR2 YSLEER. The CDR3 contains 13 residues. The CDR3 DNA follows: TGCGCCAGCAGCCAAGCGAGCATGGAGACCCAGTACTTC. It yields the protein CASSQASMETQYF.

The chain links TRBV5-6 to TRBJ2-3; D perhaps matches TRBD2 (5 bases). This CDR3 has 15 amino acids. CDR1 and CDR2 from the germline V gene are SGHDT and YYEEEE. With 0 bases removed from V and 1 base from J, the gap between germline ends came to 9 bases. The CDR3 reads CASSLGGVGTDTQYF. In DNA, the CDR3 is TGTGCCAGCAGCTTGGGGGGAGTGGGCACAGATACGCAGTATTTT.

The chain uses TRBV6-5 and TRBJ2-7, with 11 bases identical to TRBD1. Per the germline V gene, CDR1 is MNHEY and CDR2 is SVGAGI. V lost 1 base to trimming and J lost 5 bases; unmatched junction nucleotides: 4. The CDR3 loop spans 15 amino acids. The CDR3 DNA sequence: TGTGCCAGCAGTTACTGGACAGGGGGCTTGGACGAGCAGTACTTC. Translated, it gives CASSYWTGGLDEQYF.

A few counts support this clonotype. V gene TRBV5-1 combines with J gene TRBJ2-7, with 9 bases aligning to TRBD2. Germline values: CDR1 SGHRS, CDR2 YFSETQ. This CDR3 has 15 amino acids. V dropped 0 bases and J dropped 3; count of bases not matched to a gene: 4. This chain's CDR3 is CASSLGLAEVYEQYF. The DNA for the CDR3 is TGCGCCAGCAGCTTGGGACTAGCGGAAGTCTACGAGCAGTACTTC.

This clonotype turned up a few times. The chain links TRBV28 to TRBJ1-5, with D maybe TRBD1 (6 bases). The CDR3 has 17 residues. The germline CDR1 and CDR2 sequences are MDHEN and SYDVKM. V was clipped by 5 bases and J by 2 bases, with 19 bases between them. CDR3: CASSDDRSATGNQPQHF. CDR3 sequence (DNA): TGTGCCAGCAGTGACGACAGGTCGGCTACAGGCAATCAGCCCCAGCATTTT.

The table lists this clonotype with many counts. The genes are TRBV9 and TRBJ2-5; the D call may be TRBD1 or TRBD2 (5 bases each). Trimming removed 2 bases from V and 5 bases from J, with 13 bases in between. The CDR3 covers 14 residues. Germline V gene data show CDR1 as SGDLS and CDR2 as YYNGEE. CDR3 nucleotides: TGTGCCAGCAGCGTCGGGACCCTCGGCGAGACCCAGTACTTC. It is translated as CASSVGTLGETQYF.

This clonotype occurred a few times. This chain connects TRBV27 to TRBJ1-3; D is unclear. Trimming removed 4 bases from V and 0 bases from J, with 13 bases in between. Germline V gene sequence: CDR1 MNHEY, CDR2 SMNVEV (reference sequence). The CDR3 totals 16 residues. The CDR3 sequence: CASSSRTVSSGNTIYF. DNA of the CDR3: TGTGCCAGCAGTTCCCGTACCGTAAGCTCTGGAAACACCATATATTTT.

A few counts support this clonotype. The chain links TRBV29-1 to TRBJ1-4, with D uncertain. Trimming cost V 6 bases and J 8 bases, with 13 bases left between them. From germline, CDR1 is SQVTM and CDR2 ANQGSEA. The CDR3 runs to 12 residues. DNA for the CDR3: TGCAGCGTGGGGTACCAAGGGGAAAAACTGTTTTTT. This encodes CSVGYQGEKLFF.

Only a few counts were recorded for this clonotype. The chain employs TRBV12-3 or TRBV12-4 and TRBJ1-5, with D uncertain. Between the trimmed V and J ends, which lost 1 base and 9 bases, there was a span of 10 bases. The CDR3 runs 13 residues. CDR3 region: CASSLEERMPQHF. CDR3 in DNA: TGTGCCAGCAGTTTAGAGGAACGGATGCCCCAGCATTTT.

The chain is built from TRBV6-5 and TRBJ1-5, with no clear D. Germline CDR1 reads MNHEY; CDR2 reads SVGAGI. V dropped 2 bases and J dropped 3 bases, with 8 bases sitting between them. The CDR3 has 14 residues. The CDR3 DNA is TGTGCCAGCAGTTACGGCAGGATCAATCAGCCCCAGCATTTT. As protein: CASSYGRINQPQHF.